These 5 T cell receptor beta chains came from one sample sequenced in a study of long-term antiretroviral therapy in people with HIV. Survey-level immunoSEQ v3.0 assays were run. Repertoires were generated with immunoSEQ multiplex PCR, while TCRdb's copy carries only in-frame clones and drops some. In the table there are more than 20,000 clones, 82% of which are singletons. The source material was unsorted PBMCs, sampled approximately 2.5 years after starting antiretroviral therapy. The receptor source for this set is a man between 35 and 55 years old with HIV.

The table lists this clone with a count of one. This chain links TRBV11-2 with TRBJ2-3, with D hard to call. V gave up 7 bases and J gave up 4 bases, with 12 bases separating them. CDR1 SGHAT and CDR2 FQNNGV come from the germline V gene. CDR3 length equals 13 residues. The CDR3 loop reads CASTTQVPDTQYF. CDR3 DNA: TGTGCCAGCACCACCCAGGTTCCAGATACGCAGTATTTT.

This clone is a singleton in its sample. The rearrangement links TRBV6-6 to TRBJ2-5, with TRBD1 matching 7 bases. This CDR3 comprises 13 residues. Germline V gene lookup returns CDR1 MNHNY and CDR2 SVGAGI (reference sequence). The V gene end was trimmed by 6 bases and the J gene end by 7 bases; junction bases not matched to a gene: 8. CDR3 sequence (DNA): TGTGCCAGCAGGAAAACAGGGGTGGGGACCCAGTACTTC. Protein product: CASRKTGVGTQYF.

The chain couples TRBV5-1 to TRBJ1-5; possibly TRBD1 for D (5 bases). Trimming shortened V by 1 base and J by 0 bases, and 8 bases separated the two germline ends. The CDR3 is made up of 15 amino acids. Germline lookup yields CDR1 SGHRS and CDR2 YFSETQ. In DNA form, the CDR3 reads TGCGCCAGCAGCTTGTCCGGGGGTAGCAATCAGCCCCAGCATTTT. It is translated as CASSLSGGSNQPQHF.

The J gene is TRBJ1-5, the V gene TRBV19; 8 positions match TRBD1. The V gene's germline CDR1 is LNHDA and CDR2 SQIVND (reference sequence). This CDR3 region has 14 residues. The V segment lost 4 bases and the J segment 3 bases; nucleotides outside the gene matches: 2. The CDR3 sequence is CASSKTGDNQPQHF. The DNA of the CDR3 is TGTGCCAGTAGTAAGACAGGGGACAATCAGCCCCAGCATTTT.

The V and J genes are TRBV6-5 and TRBJ2-2; 11 bases map to TRBD2. This CDR3 is 16 amino acids long. Germline V gene data show CDR1 as MNHEY and CDR2 as SVGAGI. Trimming cost V 0 bases and J 6 bases; bases outside gene matches: 3. CDR3 loop: CASSYSIAGGAGELFF. In DNA, the CDR3 is TGTGCCAGCAGTTACTCGATAGCGGGAGGGGCCGGGGAGCTGTTTTTT.